This T cell receptor beta chain comes out of a study of T cell responses to AZD1222 COVID-19 vaccine (TCRdb year 2021). About the investigation overall: A total of about 230 trial participants underwent TCR sequencing, of whom 207 received two doses of AZD1222 and roughly 25 received two doses of the MenACWY control vaccine. Trial participants were enrolled into age subgroups of 18-55, 56-69 and 70-plus years, which contained approximately 150, 30 and 60 TCR-sequenced participants, respectively. General study outcomes and caveats: Participants were mostly white British, with more females than males. The authors suggested clonal diversity may have been underestimated. Vaccine-associated CD4 TCRs spanned the whole spike protein, with dominant responses in regions 160-218 and 743-854. Reportedly, almost half of the unique spike-specific TCRs recognized epitopes lying outside the regions that are mutated in the B.1.351 and B.1.1.7 variants. Conclusions about previously exposed vaccinees are limited because only five to seven AZD1222 recipients were SARS-CoV-2 seropositive at baseline. In the small 56-69-year group, the increase in depth fell short of significance, most likely because of low power. After two AZD1222 doses, spike-specific TCR breadth and depth were significantly higher than at day 0 and than in MenACWY recipients. Because no day 14 peak-response samples were available, repertoires were characterized only after the peak T cell response.

According to the study, the label for this sample's time point signals: about 28 days (+/-7) after the second vaccine dose. AZD1222 recipients whose second dose came at about 4 weeks and those whose second dose came at about 12 weeks were combined into one group, since spike-specific TCR depth and breadth did not differ between the two schedules. Samples from vaccinated people were obtained from the UK trials COV001 and COV002, which included a single-blind randomized controlled phase 2/3 trial of AZD1222 (ChAdOx1 nCoV-19) in healthy adults. For TCRbeta chain sequencing, PBMC samples from trial participants were taken at day 0 and at day 28 after the second dose. The CDR3 regions of human TCRbeta chains were analyzed by immunosequencing. In the paper's pipeline: Repertoire TCRs were checked for matches against a reference library of SARS-CoV-2-specific TCRs that had been generated using the MIRA antigen-specificity platform. Breadth meant the fraction of unique TCRs that were SARS-CoV-2-associated, whereas depth meant the fraction of total T cells that were SARS-CoV-2-associated. Each spike-specific TCR was assigned to its reactive spike region and to a CD4 or CD8 class using the MIRA data. Log10-transformed breadth and depth values were compared by one-way ANOVA with Sidak's multiple comparisons tests. Held by TCRdb, this immuneACCESS table contains in-frame sequences only and omits some clones. Under half of the omission traces to an unresolved V gene where checked; the cause of the rest is unknown. Clone size and V and J calls were adopted from that table, with D and trimming inferred from the DNA. The sample table lists about 77,000 clones, 80% to 95% of them with a count of one. 4.7% of the sample rests with the top ten.

V gives up 1 base and J gives up 4 bases, and the segment between their germline ends measures 14 bases. The CDR3 measures 16 amino acids from cysteine to phenylalanine. Only the CDR3 portion is preserved as DNA: 48 bases, with reading frame beginning at the first base. CDR1 MNHNS and CDR2 SASEGT are derived from the germline V gene. On this clone: What this receptor recognizes is not known. One base away there is no much larger clone; base qualities are not given.

The sequences come from peripheral blood, collected 28 days after the second AZD1222 dose. The source of this sequence is an adult who received the AZD1222 COVID-19 vaccine. Recombination linked TRBV6-1 to TRBJ1-5, with a weak D call of TRBD1 (5 bases match). The nucleotides read TGTGCCAGCAGTGAAGGGATCGGGGGGATAAATCAGCCCCAGCATTTT. This encodes CASSEGIGGINQPQHF.